This entry describes one T cell receptor (beta chain). The antigen is unknown. This table comes from immunoSEQ multiplex PCR, and its TCRdb copy is limited to in-frame clones, with some not included. The sample yields under 15,000 clones, about 78% seen once. The data were taken from a study of STAT3 mutations in large granular lymphocyte leukemia. Overall study context: Over half of T-LGLL patients had one or more immunosuppressive regimens.

The CDR3 has 14 amino acids. Deletions cut 11 bases from V and 1 base from J, with 18 bases between. Germline values: CDR1 KGHSH, CDR2 LQKENI. Notes on the study in general: Some patients had persisting codominant clonotypes that could mask small clones. At least one immunodominant TCR beta clonotype appeared in every T-cell large granular lymphocyte leukemia patient. In several patients, dominant TCR clone burden exceeded STAT3 mutant burden. No sample exists from the first appearance of each clone.

The chain couples TRBV18 to TRBJ2-7, with D perhaps matching TRBD1 or TRBD2 (6 bases each). This sequence was found in a man aged 55-75 years with T-cell large granular lymphocyte leukemia. Some clones in this sample may be carry-over from other donors' samples. Sample: peripheral blood mononuclear cells. As DNA, the CDR3 is TGTGCCTCGAGACTGGGGGGCGCGTCCTACGAGCAGTACTTC. Its translation is CASRLGGASYEQYF.